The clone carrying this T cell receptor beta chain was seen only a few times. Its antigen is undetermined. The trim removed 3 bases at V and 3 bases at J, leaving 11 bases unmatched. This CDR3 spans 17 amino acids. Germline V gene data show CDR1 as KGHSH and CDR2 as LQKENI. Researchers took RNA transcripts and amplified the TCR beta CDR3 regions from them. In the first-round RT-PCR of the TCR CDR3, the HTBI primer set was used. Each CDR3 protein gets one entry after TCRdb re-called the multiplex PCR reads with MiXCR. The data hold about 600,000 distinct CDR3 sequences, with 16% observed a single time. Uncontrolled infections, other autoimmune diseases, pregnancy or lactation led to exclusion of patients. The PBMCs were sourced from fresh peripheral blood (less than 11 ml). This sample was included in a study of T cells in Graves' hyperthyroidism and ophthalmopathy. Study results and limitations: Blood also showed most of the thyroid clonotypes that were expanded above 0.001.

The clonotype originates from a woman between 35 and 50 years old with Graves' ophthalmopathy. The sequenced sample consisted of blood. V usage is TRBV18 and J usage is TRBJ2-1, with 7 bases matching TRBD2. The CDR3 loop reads CASSPPRRLAVYNEQFF. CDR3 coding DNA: TGTGCCAGCTCACCCCCACGCCGACTAGCAGTCTACAATGAGCAGTTCTTC.